Listed here are 26 T cell receptor beta chains from one sample, sequenced in a study of CD8+CD57+ T cells in acquired aplastic anemia. CDR3 and TCR beta VDJ profiling relied on genomic DNA as the template. TCRdb analysed the reads with MiXCR anew, one entry per CDR3 protein. The data hold some 150,000 distinct CDR3 sequences, with more than 35% observed a single time. The sample was sorted CD4+, CD8+, or CD8+CD57+ T cells (not recorded which) from PBMCs. The receptor source for this set is a human donor in good health, serving as a control.

Comment on this clonotype: Just one base apart from a much larger clone, this may be a read error. This chain uses TRBV5-4 with TRBJ2-3; possible D gene TRBD1, 5 bases. The J call is in doubt because the DNA end fits TRBJ1-5 better. The CDR3 runs to 16 residues. The V gene's germline CDR1 is SGHNT and CDR2 YYREEE (reference sequence). CDR3 protein: CASSFNGTRGWESQHF. The CDR3 DNA reads as TGTGCCAGCAGCTTCAACGGGACGAGAGGTTGGGAGTCGCAGCATTTT.

This clonotype has more than one count but fewer than ten. The chain couples TRBV30 to TRBJ1-3; D perhaps matches TRBD1 (6 bases). Germline V CDR1 and CDR2: GTSNPN, SVGIG (reference sequence). The CDR3 is 14 amino acids. Trimming took 0 bases from V and 8 from J, leaving 14 bases between them. Here the CDR3 reads CAWSVQGGRDTIYF. The CDR3 DNA reads TGTGCCTGGAGTGTACAGGGAGGTCGTGACACCATATATTTT.

This clonotype was detected only a few times. This may come from a read error, since a much larger clone is one base off. The V and J genes are TRBV11-2 and TRBJ2-3; possibly TRBD2 for D (7 bases). This CDR3 contains 15 residues. Germline V gene lookup returns CDR1 SGHAT and CDR2 FQNNGV. The CDR3 sequence: CASSLVGGPRDTQCF. The CDR3 DNA follows: TGTGCCAGCAGCTTAGTCGGGGGGCCGCGGGATACGCAGTGTTTT.

The chain uses TRBV24-1 and TRBJ1-2; D ambiguous. Between the trimmed V and J ends, which lost 2 bases and 3 bases, there was a span of 3 bases. CDR1 and CDR2 (germline): KGHDR, SFDVKD. The CDR3 runs 12 residues. In DNA, the CDR3 is TGTGCCACCAGTGATTCCGACTATGGCTACACCTTC. Protein product: CATSDSDYGYTF.

The gene calls are TRBV29-1 and TRBJ2-2; the match to TRBD2 covers 13 bases. Per the germline V gene, CDR1 is SQVTM and CDR2 is ANQGSEA. The CDR3 has 16 residues. V was pared by 4 bases and J by 6 bases, with 8 bases of the junction left unmatched. The CDR3 here is CSVALAGGPLAGELFF. In DNA form, the CDR3 reads TGCAGCGTTGCACTAGCGGGAGGGCCCTTGGCCGGGGAGCTGTTTTTT.

This chain joins TRBV2 and TRBJ1-5, with D possibly TRBD1 on 6 matching bases. The germline V gene encodes CDR1 SNHLY and CDR2 FYNNEI. The V end lost 5 bases, the J end lost 4 bases, and 18 bases lay between the germline ends. This CDR3 comprises 16 residues. CDR3 nucleotides: TGTGCCAGCAGTTTATTCGGGGGGCGCGGTAATCAGCCCCAGCATTTT. This gives the protein CASSLFGGRGNQPQHF.

The genes are TRBV4-1 and TRBJ2-1; 15 nucleotides align to TRBD2. Germline V CDR1 and CDR2: MGHRA, YSYEKL. This CDR3 region has 18 residues. The V and J ends lost 1 base and 3 bases, in that order; junction bases with no gene match: 4. CDR3 residues: CASSQGTSGGALYNEQFF. CDR3 DNA sequence: TGCGCCAGCAGCCAAGGGACTAGCGGGGGGGCCCTCTACAATGAGCAGTTCTTC.

Of note for this clonotype: This may stem from a read error, because a much larger clone lies one nucleotide away. V is TRBV30 and J is TRBJ2-5; no firm D call. Trimming removed 0 bases at V and 9 bases at J, with 11 bases between. Germline CDR1 is GTSNPN and CDR2 is SVGIG (reference sequence). The length of the CDR3 is 12 residues. CDR3 DNA sequence: TGTGCCTGGAGTGTACGACGTGAGGCCCAGTACTTC. It yields the protein CAWSVRREAQYF. The full variable domain, in which reference TRBV30 and TRBJ2-5 provide the parts outside the CDR3, is SQTIHQWPATLVQPVGSPLSLECTVEGTSNPNLYWYRQAAGRGLQLLFYSVGIGQISSEVPQNLSASRPQDRQFILSSKKLLLSDSGFYLCAWSVRREAQYFGPGTRLLVL.

This clonotype was detected only a few times. CDR3 amino acids: CASSPSGQEDEKLFF. DNA of the CDR3: TGTGCCAGCAGCCCCTCGGGGCAGGAGGATGAAAAACTGTTTTTT. The rearrangement uses TRBV4-2 and TRBJ1-4; possible D gene TRBD1, 5 bases. The V end was cut by 4 bases, the J end by 6 bases, with 15 bases between. Germline assignment: CDR1 LGHNA and CDR2 YNFKEQ. The CDR3 is 15 residues long.

The chain is built from TRBV25-1 and TRBJ2-1; tentative D call: TRBD1 (8 bases). The germline V gene has CDR1 MGHDK and CDR2 SYGVNS. There are 15 residues in the CDR3. Deletions cut 2 bases from V and 5 bases from J, with 13 bases between. CDR3 DNA sequence: TGTGCCAGCAGTGAAGGGGGGGACAGGAACAATGAGCAGTTCTTC. This gives the protein CASSEGGDRNNEQFF.

This clonotype has only one observation. A read error may account for a junction end that differs from germline. CDR3 region: CASSPRGQRYQEAQYF. The CDR3 nucleotides are TGTGCCAGCAGCCCCCGCGGGCAACGGTACCAAGAGGCCCAGTACTTC. The V call is TRBV5-5, the J call TRBJ2-5; a weak D match, TRBD2 (5 bases). The CDR3 covers 16 residues. The germline V gene has CDR1 SGHKS and CDR2 YYEKEE (reference sequence). Complete variable domain (other parts from reference TRBV5-5 and TRBJ2-5): DAGVTQSPTHLIKTRGQQVTLRCSPISGHKSVSWYQQVLGQGPQFIFQYYEKEERGRGNFPDRFSARQFPNYSSELNVNALLLGDSALYLCASSPRGQRYQEAQYFGPGTRLLVL.

In its sample, this clonotype was seen a few times. This rearrangement joins TRBV19 to TRBJ2-7, with D possibly matching TRBD1 (5 bases). CDR3 length: 15 residues. Germline V CDR1 and CDR2: LNHDA, SQIVND (reference sequence). Trimming pared 3 bases from V and 2 bases from J, leaving 14 bases between. The CDR3 nucleotides are TGTGCCAGTAGTATCACGACAGCGCTTACCTACGAGCAGTACTTC. Translation: CASSITTALTYEQYF.

V gene TRBV10-3 combines with J gene TRBJ2-7; no clear D. Between the trimmed V and J ends, which lost 2 bases and 1 base, there was a span of 6 bases. The germline V gene encodes CDR1 ENHRY and CDR2 SYGVKD. The length of the CDR3 is 13 residues. Here the CDR3 reads CAISEGGSYEQYF. CDR3 nucleotides: TGTGCCATCAGTGAGGGCGGATCCTACGAGCAGTACTTC.

Many counts were recorded for this clonotype. V and J are TRBV12-3 or TRBV12-4 and TRBJ2-7; D is unclear. The V end lost 5 bases, the J end lost 3 bases, and 8 bases lay between the germline ends. The CDR3 has 12 residues. The DNA of the CDR3 is TGTGCCAGCAGTCGCGATATCTACGAGCAGTACTTC. This gives the protein CASSRDIYEQYF.

The chain carries TRBV2 and TRBJ2-5, with D possibly TRBD1 on 5 matching bases. Germline CDR1 and CDR2: SNHLY and FYNNEI. V dropped 1 base and J dropped 1 base, with 10 bases sitting between them. This CDR3 is 15 amino acids long. This CDR3 reads CASSEEGLFQETQYF. CDR3 in DNA: TGTGCCAGCAGTGAAGAGGGGCTCTTCCAAGAGACCCAGTACTTC.

The chain carries TRBV19 and TRBJ2-1; 7 nucleotides line up with TRBD2. From germline, CDR1 is LNHDA and CDR2 SQIVND (reference sequence). The CDR3 loop spans 13 amino acids. After removal of 10 bases from V and 10 bases from J, the junction contained 13 bases not matched to a gene. This CDR3 is CATETVAGPEQFF. The CDR3 nucleotides are TGTGCCACTGAGACCGTAGCGGGCCCCGAGCAGTTCTTC.

This clonotype showed up many times. CDR3 residues: CSATSYHTDTQYF. CDR3 sequence (DNA): TGCAGTGCTACCAGCTACCACACAGATACGCAGTATTTT. The V and J genes are TRBV20-1 and TRBJ2-3; D is ambiguous. The CDR3 is 13 residues long. The V gene's germline CDR1 is DFQATT and CDR2 SNEGSKA (reference sequence). V gave up 4 bases and J gave up 2 bases, with 10 bases separating them.

The chain uses TRBV28 and TRBJ1-2; TRBD1 matches 7 bases. V shed 2 bases, J shed 4 bases, and the junction held 4 bases outside the gene matches. This CDR3 is built from 14 residues. Germline CDR1 and CDR2: MDHEN and SYDVKM. The CDR3 loop is CASSLTGAVYGYTF. Written as DNA, the CDR3 is TGTGCCAGCAGTTTAACAGGGGCGGTCTATGGCTACACCTTC.

This clonotype was detected many times. This chain uses TRBV6-6 with TRBJ1-1; D possibly corresponds to TRBD1 (6 bases). The CDR3 length is 13 residues. V lost 7 bases to trimming and J lost 3 bases, with 12 bases between them. The germline V gene has CDR1 MNHNY and CDR2 SVGAGI (reference sequence). This CDR3 is CASTPGQYTEAFF. The CDR3 DNA sequence: TGTGCCAGCACCCCCGGACAGTACACTGAAGCTTTCTTT.

This clonotype was recorded once. The genes are TRBV19 and TRBJ1-6, with TRBD1 identical over 9 bases. The CDR3 has 14 amino acids. V was clipped by 10 bases and J by 4 bases; unmatched bases: 5. CDR1 is LNHDA, CDR2 SQIVND, per germline (reference sequence). The CDR3 here is CATSGTGYNSPLHF. The DNA for the CDR3 is TGTGCCACCTCCGGGACAGGGTATAATTCACCCCTCCACTTT.

This clonotype has a single count. This chain connects TRBV10-3 to TRBJ2-7; tentative D call: TRBD1 (6 bases). Germline V gene lookup returns CDR1 ENHRY and CDR2 SYGVKD. This CDR3 has 13 amino acids. Trimming left V 10 bases short and J 4 bases short, with 17 bases between. Here the CDR3 DNA reads TGTGCCACAGAGACAGGCCGATTATACGAGCAGTACTTC. This codes for CATETGRLYEQYF.

As for this clonotype: This may be a read error: a much more frequent sequence differs by one nucleotide. The chain carries TRBV6-1 and TRBJ2-5; D not resolved. There are 12 residues in the CDR3. V was shortened by 10 bases and J by 7 bases, with 16 bases between the two germline ends. Germline values: CDR1 MNHNS, CDR2 SASEGT. The CDR3 region has the DNA TGTGCCACGACCAGTCCTGAAGTGACCCAGTACTTC. It encodes CATTSPEVTQYF.

The V and J genes are TRBV27 and TRBJ1-1; D unclear. CDR1 and CDR2 (germline): MNHEY, SMNVEV (reference sequence). This CDR3 is built from 13 residues. The V end was cut by 3 bases, the J end by 3 bases, with 8 bases between. In nucleotides, the CDR3 is TGTGCCAGCAGTTTTCGGGAGCACACTGAAGCTTTCTTT. The encoded protein is CASSFREHTEAFF.

The V gene is TRBV7-8, the J gene TRBJ2-3; D is possibly TRBD1 (6 bases). The V end was cut by 5 bases, the J end by 2 bases, with 14 bases between. This CDR3 contains 15 residues. Germline loops: CDR1 SGHVS, CDR2 FQNEAQ. The CDR3 nucleotides read TGTGCCAGCAGCACCCGGACAGAACACACAGATACGCAGTATTTT. This codes for CASSTRTEHTDTQYF.

At least ten counts were recorded for this clonotype. This chain connects TRBV20-1 to TRBJ1-5; D unclear. The length of the CDR3 is 14 residues. The germline V and J ends were trimmed by 3 bases and 0 bases, with 9 bases remaining between them. Germline V lookup: CDR1 DFQATT, CDR2 SNEGSKA (reference sequence). The CDR3 loop reads CSASATLSNQPQHF. Here the CDR3 DNA reads TGCAGTGCTAGTGCCACCCTTAGCAATCAGCCCCAGCATTTT.

As concerns this clonotype: Being one base from a much bigger clone, this may be a read error. This CDR3 fails to terminate in the conserved phenylalanine or tryptophan, so it likely reflects a read error. The V gene is TRBV20-1, the J gene TRBJ1-1; D remains unclear. The CDR3 sequence is 14 residues long. Germline CDR1 DFQATT, CDR2 SNEGSKA (reference sequence). The V and J ends lost 3 bases and 8 bases respectively, with 19 bases between them. CDR3 nucleotide sequence: TGCAGTGCTAGGAAACGCTACGTAGGCAGCGAAGCTTTCCTT. Translating gives CSARKRYVGSEAFL.